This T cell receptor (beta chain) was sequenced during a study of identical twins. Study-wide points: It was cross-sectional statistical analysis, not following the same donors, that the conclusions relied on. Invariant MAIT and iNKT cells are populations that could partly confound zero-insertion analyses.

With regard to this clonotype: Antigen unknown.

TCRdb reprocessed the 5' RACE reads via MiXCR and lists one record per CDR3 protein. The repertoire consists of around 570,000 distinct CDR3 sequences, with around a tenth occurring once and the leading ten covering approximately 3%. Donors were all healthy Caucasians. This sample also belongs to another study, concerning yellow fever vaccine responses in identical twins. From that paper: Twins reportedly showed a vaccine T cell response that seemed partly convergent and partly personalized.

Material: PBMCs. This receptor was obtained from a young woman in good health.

For the CDR3, the DNA is TGTGCCAGCAGTGACGGGCGCCCCAATCAGCCCCAGCATTTT. This sequence encodes CASSDGRPNQPQHF. The V gene is TRBV12-3 or TRBV12-4, the J gene TRBJ1-5; D call uncertain. This CDR3 contains 14 residues. The ends were cut back, 5 bases at V and 3 bases at J, with 11 bases in the middle.